One and the same sample provided the 7 T cell receptor beta chains below, sequenced in a study of T cells in tuberculosis (dated by TCRdb to the late 2010s). Library preparation employed the immunoSEQ multiplex PCR assay. The immuneACCESS repertoire file appears here via TCRdb, limited to in-frame rearrangements. These files lack a portion of the clones; in checked studies, under half of the deficit traces to unresolved V genes, and the cause of the others is not known. This sample lists 40,000 to 50,000 clones; about 96% were detected once. The top ten clones comprise 3.5% to 4.5% of the sample. The sample taken for sequencing was PBMCs. The receptors shown here come from a donor aged 10 to 29 with latent tuberculosis or without tuberculosis infection.

The genes are TRBV10-3 and TRBJ1-1; possibly TRBD1 for D (6 bases). The germline V and J ends were trimmed by 6 bases and 9 bases, with 20 bases remaining between them. CDR3 length: 14 amino acids. From germline, CDR1 is ENHRY and CDR2 SYGVKD. The CDR3 protein is CAISSGVATQKAFF. CDR3 DNA sequence: TGTGCCATCAGCTCAGGGGTAGCGACCCAGAAAGCTTTCTTT.

This chain connects TRBV6-6 to TRBJ2-3; 7 positions match TRBD1. There are 14 residues in the CDR3. Germline V gene sequence: CDR1 MNHNY, CDR2 SVGAGI (reference sequence). The J segment lost 3 bases and the V segment lost 2 bases, leaving 2 bases of the junction unmatched. CDR3: CASSYGTATDTQYF. For the CDR3, the DNA is TGTGCCAGCAGTTACGGGACAGCGACAGATACGCAGTATTTT.

V usage is TRBV28 and J usage is TRBJ1-2; TRBD1 matches at 7 bases. The CDR3 has 15 amino acids. In germline, CDR1 is MDHEN, CDR2 SYDVKM. V trimming: 5 bases; J trimming: 4 bases; junction bases outside the gene matches: 10. The DNA for the CDR3 is TGTGCCAGCAGTCTCGAAATCGGGACAGTCTATGGCTACACCTTC. Protein: CASSLEIGTVYGYTF.

V is TRBV27 and J is TRBJ1-1; 12 bases are shared with TRBD1. This CDR3 region has 17 residues. The V gene end was trimmed by 5 bases and the J gene end by 0 bases; junction bases not matched to a gene: 7. Germline V lookup: CDR1 MNHEY, CDR2 SMNVEV (reference sequence). This chain's CDR3 is CASSPGQGATLNTEAFF. The CDR3 nucleotides read TGTGCCAGCAGTCCGGGACAGGGGGCAACACTGAACACTGAAGCTTTCTTT.

This rearrangement joins TRBV5-1 to TRBJ1-3; 7 nucleotides agree with TRBD1. This CDR3 region has 16 residues. Trimming took 3 bases from V and 2 from J; bases not matched to a gene: 8. Germline lookup yields CDR1 SGHRS and CDR2 YFSETQ. CDR3 amino acids: CASSSEPTGTGNTIYF. The CDR3 DNA reads as TGCGCCAGCAGCTCCGAACCGACAGGGACTGGAAACACCATATATTTT.

V gene TRBV5-1 combines with J gene TRBJ1-2, with TRBD1 matching 9 bases. There are 16 residues in the CDR3. V lost 1 base and J lost 5; bases outside the gene matches: 9. Germline-derived CDR1 and CDR2 are SGHRS and YFSETQ. The CDR3 region is CASSLKLDRGMYGYTF. CDR3 in DNA: TGCGCCAGCAGCTTGAAGTTGGACAGGGGCATGTATGGCTACACCTTC.

The rearrangement joins TRBV5-1 to TRBJ1-6, with D tentatively TRBD1 (5 bases). Germline assignment: CDR1 SGHRS and CDR2 YFSETQ. The V gene lost 7 bases and the J gene lost 8 bases, with 19 bases spanning the gap. The CDR3 extends over 15 amino acids. CDR3 coding DNA: TGCGCCAGCCGCAAAACCCTGACAGACGATTCACCCCTCCACTTT. This translates into CASRKTLTDDSPLHF.